This record concerns one T cell receptor (beta chain) sequence. This sample was included in a study of cytomegalovirus exposure and HLA in healthy donors. V was trimmed by 5 bases and J by 6 bases, leaving 26 bases between them. The CDR3 runs 18 residues. Germline V CDR1 and CDR2: MNHEY, SMNVEV (reference sequence). The PCR employed 60 Vbeta primers together with 13 Jbeta primers. Data came from immunoSEQ multiplex PCR; TCRdb stores just in-frame clones and leaves some out. The ten most abundant clones cover 1% to 1.5% of a sample with just over 150,000 clones. The sequencing sample was made of PBMCs. The source of this sequence is a woman aged 55-75 years in good health and CMV-seronegative. The chain links TRBV27 to TRBJ1-5, with D possibly being TRBD1 (6 bases). This CDR3 reads CASSALQGYDQDSQPQHF. CDR3 nucleotides: TGTGCCAGCAGTGCTTTACAGGGCTATGATCAGGACAGTCAGCCCCAGCATTTT.